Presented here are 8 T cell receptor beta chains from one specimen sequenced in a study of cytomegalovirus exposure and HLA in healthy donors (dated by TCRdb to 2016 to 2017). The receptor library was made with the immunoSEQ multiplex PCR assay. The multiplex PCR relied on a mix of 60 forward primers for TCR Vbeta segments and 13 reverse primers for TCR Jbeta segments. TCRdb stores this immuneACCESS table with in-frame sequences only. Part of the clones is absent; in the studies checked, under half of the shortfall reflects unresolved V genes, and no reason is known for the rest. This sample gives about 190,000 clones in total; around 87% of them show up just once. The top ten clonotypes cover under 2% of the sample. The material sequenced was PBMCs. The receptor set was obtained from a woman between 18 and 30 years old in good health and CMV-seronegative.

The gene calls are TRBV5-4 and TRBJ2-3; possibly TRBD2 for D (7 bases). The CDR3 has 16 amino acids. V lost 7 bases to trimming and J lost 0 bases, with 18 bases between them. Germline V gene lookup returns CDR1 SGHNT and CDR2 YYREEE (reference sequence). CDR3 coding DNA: TGTGCCAGCCTCAGGGGAGGGACGGAAAGCACAGATACGCAGTATTTT. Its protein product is CASLRGGTESTDTQYF.

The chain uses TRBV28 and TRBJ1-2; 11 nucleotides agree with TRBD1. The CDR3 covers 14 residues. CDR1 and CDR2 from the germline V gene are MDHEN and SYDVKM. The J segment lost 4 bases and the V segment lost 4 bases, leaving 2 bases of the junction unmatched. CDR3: CASSSDRGLYGYTF. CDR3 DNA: TGTGCCAGCAGTTCGGACAGGGGGCTCTATGGCTACACCTTC.

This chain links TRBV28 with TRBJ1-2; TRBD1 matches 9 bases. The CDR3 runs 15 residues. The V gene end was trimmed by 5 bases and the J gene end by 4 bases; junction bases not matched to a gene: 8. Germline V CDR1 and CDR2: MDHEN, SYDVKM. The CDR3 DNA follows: TGTGCCAGCAGTCTCGGGACAGGGAGCACCTATGGCTACACCTTC. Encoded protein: CASSLGTGSTYGYTF.

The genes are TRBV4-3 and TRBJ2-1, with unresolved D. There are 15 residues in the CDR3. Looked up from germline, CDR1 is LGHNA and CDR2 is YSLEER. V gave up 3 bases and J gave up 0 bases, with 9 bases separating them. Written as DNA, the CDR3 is TGCGCCAGCAGCCACGGTTGGAGCTCCTACAATGAGCAGTTCTTC. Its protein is CASSHGWSSYNEQFF.

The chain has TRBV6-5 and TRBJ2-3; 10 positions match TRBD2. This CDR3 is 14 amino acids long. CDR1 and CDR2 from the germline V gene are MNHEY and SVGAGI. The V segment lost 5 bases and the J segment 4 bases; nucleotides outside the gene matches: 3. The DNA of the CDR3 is TGTGCCAGCAGTAGAGCGGGAGGGGCAGATACGCAGTATTTT. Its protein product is CASSRAGGADTQYF.

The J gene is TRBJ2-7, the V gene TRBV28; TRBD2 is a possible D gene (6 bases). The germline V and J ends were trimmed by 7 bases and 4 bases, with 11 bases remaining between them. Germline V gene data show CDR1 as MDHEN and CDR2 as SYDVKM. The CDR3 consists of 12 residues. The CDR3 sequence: CASNAGLYEQYF. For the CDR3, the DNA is TGTGCCAGCAATGCGGGACTTTACGAGCAGTACTTC.

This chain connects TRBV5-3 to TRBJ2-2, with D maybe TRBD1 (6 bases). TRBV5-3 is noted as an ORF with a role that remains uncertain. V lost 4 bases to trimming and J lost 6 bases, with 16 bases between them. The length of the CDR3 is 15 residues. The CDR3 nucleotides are TGTGCCAGAAGCCTCACGGGCAGGGGAGCCGGGGAGCTGTTTTTT. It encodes CARSLTGRGAGELFF.

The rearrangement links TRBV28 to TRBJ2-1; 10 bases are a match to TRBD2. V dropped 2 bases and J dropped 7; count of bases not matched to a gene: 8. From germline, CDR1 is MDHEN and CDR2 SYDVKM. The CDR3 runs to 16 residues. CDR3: CASSLPSGGARNEQFF. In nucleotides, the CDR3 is TGTGCCAGCAGTTTACCGAGCGGGGGGGCCCGGAATGAGCAGTTCTTC.